This record looks at one T cell receptor (beta chain) sequence and its context. Its specificity is not known. This CDR3 has 14 residues. The V gene end was trimmed by 6 bases and the J gene end by 6 bases; junction bases not matched to a gene: 5. Germline V gives CDR1 MNHEY, CDR2 SVGAGI. Two replicates of about 200 ng each gave 400 ng DNA per sample, survey resolution. The data were produced by immunoSEQ multiplex PCR, yet TCRdb's version contains in-frame clones alone and is incomplete. The data show approximately 5,000 clones, over 70% seen once. The data were taken from a study of hypomethylating agent response in myelodysplastic syndrome. Study-wide background: Of the myelodysplastic syndrome patients, under ten were male, 2 female.

General observations from the study: Only approximately twelve patients were analyzed in this small cohort.

The clonotype was recovered from a human donor with myelodysplastic syndrome. The sample in question was bone marrow, obtained before or after starting hypomethylating agent treatment for myelodysplastic syndrome (not recorded which). The chain combines TRBV6-5 with TRBJ1-5, with TRBD1 matching over 10 bases. The CDR3 DNA follows: TGTGCCAGCAGCCCGGGACAGGGGCTTCAGCCCCAGCATTTT. Residues: CASSPGQGLQPQHF.